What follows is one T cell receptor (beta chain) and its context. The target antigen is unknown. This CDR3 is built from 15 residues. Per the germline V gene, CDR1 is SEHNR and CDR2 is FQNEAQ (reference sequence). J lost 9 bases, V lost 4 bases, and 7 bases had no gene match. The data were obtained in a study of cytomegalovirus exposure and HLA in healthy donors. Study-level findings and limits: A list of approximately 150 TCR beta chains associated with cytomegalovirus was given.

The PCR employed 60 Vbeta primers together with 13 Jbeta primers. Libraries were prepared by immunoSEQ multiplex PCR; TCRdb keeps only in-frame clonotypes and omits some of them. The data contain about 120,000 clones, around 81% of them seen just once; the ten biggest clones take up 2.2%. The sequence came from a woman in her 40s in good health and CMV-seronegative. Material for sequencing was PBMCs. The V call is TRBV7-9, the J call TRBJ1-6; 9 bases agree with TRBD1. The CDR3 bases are TGTGCCAGCAGCTCGGTCGACAGGGGGTTTTCACCCCTCCACTTT. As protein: CASSSVDRGFSPLHF.